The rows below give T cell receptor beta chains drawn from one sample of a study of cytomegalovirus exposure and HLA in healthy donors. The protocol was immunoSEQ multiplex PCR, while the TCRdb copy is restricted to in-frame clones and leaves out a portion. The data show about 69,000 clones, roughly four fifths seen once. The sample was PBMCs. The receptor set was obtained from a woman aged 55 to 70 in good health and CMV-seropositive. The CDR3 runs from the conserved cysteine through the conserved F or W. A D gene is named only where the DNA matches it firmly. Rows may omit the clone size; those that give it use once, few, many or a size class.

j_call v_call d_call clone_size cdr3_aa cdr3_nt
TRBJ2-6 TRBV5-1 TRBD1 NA CASSLGQGAGANVLTF TGCGCCAGCAGCTTGGGACAGGGGGCTGGGGCCAACGTCCTGACTTTC
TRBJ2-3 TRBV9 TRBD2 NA CASSVGGTSGSHTQYF TGTGCCAGCAGCGTAGGCGGGACTAGCGGGAGTCATACGCAGTATTTT
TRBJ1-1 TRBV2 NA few CASSGRQMNTEAFF TGTGCCAGCAGTGGGAGACAGATGAACACTGAAGCTTTCTTT
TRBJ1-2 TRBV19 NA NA CASSWGQGIDYGYTF TGTGCCAGTAGTTGGGGGCAGGGGATCGACTATGGCTACACCTTC
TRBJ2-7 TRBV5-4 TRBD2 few CASSGAASGKLYEQYF TGTGCCAGCAGCGGGGCGGCTAGCGGGAAGCTCTACGAGCAGTACTTC
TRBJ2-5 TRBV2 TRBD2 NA CASRTSHQTQETQYF TGTGCCAGCCGGACTAGCCACCAAACGCAAGAGACCCAGTACTTC
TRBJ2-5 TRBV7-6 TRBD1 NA CASSLDRTGGETQYF TGTGCCAGCAGCTTGGACCGGACAGGGGGGGAGACCCAGTACTTC
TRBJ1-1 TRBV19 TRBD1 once CASSTQGVTEAFF TGTGCCAGTAGTACCCAGGGGGTCACTGAAGCTTTCTTT
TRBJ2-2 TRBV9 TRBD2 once CASSVGGGGTGELFF TGTGCCAGCAGCGTAGGGGGGGGAGGCACCGGGGAGCTGTTTTTT
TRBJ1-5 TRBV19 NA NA CASSRVDRNDQPQHF TGTGCCAGTAGTAGAGTGGACAGAAACGATCAGCCCCAGCATTTT
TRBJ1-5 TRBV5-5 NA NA CASSRDSNQPQHF TGTGCCAGCAGCCGGGACTCAAATCAGCCCCAGCATTTT
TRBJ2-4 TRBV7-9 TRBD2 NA CASSSLAGPRSIQYF TGTGCCAGCAGCTCCCTAGCGGGACCCAGGAGCATTCAGTACTTC
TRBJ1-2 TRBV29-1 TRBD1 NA CSATGGGYGYTF TGCAGCGCCACAGGGGGCGGTTATGGCTACACCTTC
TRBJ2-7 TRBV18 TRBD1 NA CASSPGTGSYEQYF TGTGCCAGCTCCCCCGGGACAGGGTCCTACGAGCAGTACTTC
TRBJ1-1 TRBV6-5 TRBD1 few CASRTGVTEAFF TGTGCCAGCAGGACAGGGGTCACTGAAGCTTTCTTT
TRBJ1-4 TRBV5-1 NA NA CASSTFDSPNEKLFF TGCGCCAGCAGCACGTTCGACAGCCCTAATGAAAAACTGTTTTTT